This T cell receptor beta chain is drawn from a study of T cell responses to AZD1222 COVID-19 vaccine. Study in general: Second-dose schedules of about 4 or about 12 weeks were combined.

Study-wide findings and caveats: Mostly white British, mostly female donors; authors suggested clonal diversity may be underestimated. Baseline serostatus was positive in only six AZD1222 recipients. Repertoires were obtained only post-peak T cell response.

Clones were read by immunoSEQ multiplex PCR, and TCRdb kept only the in-frame ones, dropping some. The sample lists more than 110,000 clones; 75% to 90% were seen once. As to this clone: Its antigen is not identified.

The J segment lost 7 bases and the V segment lost 6 bases, leaving 13 bases of the junction unmatched. CDR3 length: 17 residues. Germline V CDR1 and CDR2: KGHSH, LQKENI. Specimen: peripheral blood, collected on day 0 of AZD1222 vaccination. This sequence joins TRBV18 and TRBJ2-4; 12 nucleotides align to TRBD2. The source is an adult in good health. The CDR3 DNA reads as TGTGCCAGCTCTCCCGAATCTAGCGGGAGGGTTACGAACATTCAGTACTTC. As protein: CASSPESSGRVTNIQYF. Variable domain in full (rest from reference TRBV18 and TRBJ2-4): NAGVMQNPRHLVRRRGQEARLRCSPMKGHSHVYWYRQLPEEGLKFMVYLQKENIIDESGMPKERFSAEFPKEGPSILRIQQVVRGDSAAYFCASSPESSGRVTNIQYFGAGTRLSVL.